The 10 T cell receptor beta chains below all came from one sample that was sequenced in a study of blood T cell repertoires in COVID-19. Assay: immunoSEQ multiplex PCR; the TCRdb copy retains only in-frame clones and omits some. The data contain roughly 47,000 clones, 80% to 90% of them singletons. The sample consisted of peripheral blood. These receptors came from a woman of 80 years or more with COVID-19, enrolled during active disease.

This chain connects TRBV18 to TRBJ1-2, with D perhaps TRBD1 (6 bases). The CDR3 consists of 16 residues. The V and J ends lost 0 bases and 4 bases respectively, with 15 bases between them. Germline V gene sequence: CDR1 KGHSH, CDR2 LQKENI. CDR3 amino acids: CASSPPKQGRGYGYTF. Written as DNA, the CDR3 is TGTGCCAGCTCACCACCCAAACAGGGAAGAGGCTATGGCTACACCTTC.

The V gene is TRBV9, the J gene TRBJ2-5; 11 nucleotides line up with TRBD2. V shed 0 bases and J 2 bases; nucleotides not matched to a gene: 15. The CDR3 consists of 20 residues. Germline assignment: CDR1 SGDLS and CDR2 YYNGEE. The CDR3 DNA is TGTGCCAGCAGCGTAGTAGGCGGGGGGCCGGGACTAGCGGCTCAAGAGACCCAGTACTTC. It is translated as CASSVVGGGPGLAAQETQYF.

V gene TRBV18 combines with J gene TRBJ1-5, with 11 bases identical to TRBD1. The germline V gene has CDR1 KGHSH and CDR2 LQKENI. CDR3 length equals 14 residues. Trimming cost V 5 bases and J 6 bases; bases outside gene matches: 3. Here the CDR3 DNA reads TGTGCCAGCTCATGGACAGGGGGCGGTCAGCCCCAGCATTTT. Translation gives CASSWTGGGQPQHF.

The gene calls are TRBV2 and TRBJ1-1; the D gene is possibly TRBD1 (5 bases). Trimming pared 2 bases from V and 7 bases from J, leaving 17 bases between. In germline, CDR1 is SNHLY, CDR2 FYNNEI. This CDR3 region has 15 residues. The CDR3 sequence is CASSERAGGALEAFF. DNA of the CDR3: TGTGCCAGCAGTGAAAGGGCCGGGGGAGCCCTTGAAGCTTTCTTT.

The chain has TRBV5-5 and TRBJ2-7; no definite D call. The V and J ends lost 0 bases and 1 base respectively, with 8 bases between them. Germline CDR1 SGHKS, CDR2 YYEKEE (reference sequence). The CDR3 is 14 residues long. The CDR3 sequence is CASSLAHGSYEQYF. The CDR3 nucleotides read TGTGCCAGCAGCTTGGCCCACGGGTCCTACGAGCAGTACTTC.

This clone was detected a few times. This chain joins TRBV4-3 and TRBJ1-2; D is unresolved. Between the trimmed V and J ends, which lost 0 bases and 7 bases, there was a span of 9 bases. Germline lookup yields CDR1 LGHNA and CDR2 YSLEER. The CDR3 runs to 13 residues. The CDR3 region has the DNA TGCGCCAGCAGCCAAGATGGGCGGGTTGGCTACACCTTC. Protein: CASSQDGRVGYTF.

This clone has only a few counts. The V gene is TRBV5-8, the J gene TRBJ1-4, with 10 positions matching TRBD1. This CDR3 is built from 15 residues. Germline V gene data show CDR1 as SGHTS and CDR2 as YDEGEE. Trimming took 3 bases from V and 2 from J; bases not matched to a gene: 1. The CDR3 loop is CASSSTGGTNEKLFF. Here the CDR3 DNA reads TGTGCCAGCAGCTCGACAGGGGGCACTAATGAAAAACTGTTTTTT. Supplemented by reference TRBV5-8 and TRBJ1-4, the full variable domain reads EAGVTQSPTHLIKTRGQQATLRCSPISGHTSVYWYQQALGLGLQFLLWYDEGEERNRGNFPPRFSGRQFPNYSSELNVNALELEDSALYLCASSSTGGTNEKLFFGSGTQLSVL.

The chain links TRBV19 to TRBJ1-1, with D perhaps TRBD1 (6 bases). The CDR3 is 15 amino acids. Trimming left V 1 base short and J 0 bases short, with 9 bases between. Germline V gene lookup returns CDR1 LNHDA and CDR2 SQIVND (reference sequence). The CDR3 loop is CASSIVGALNTEAFF. The DNA of the CDR3 is TGTGCCAGTAGTATAGTGGGGGCCCTGAACACTGAAGCTTTCTTT.

CDR3 nucleotide sequence: TGTGCCAGCAGCAGACAGGGCGGAAGCTATGGCTACACCTTC. Protein sequence: CASSRQGGSYGYTF. V and J are TRBV5-4 and TRBJ1-2; TRBD1 agrees at 7 bases. Germline V gene sequence: CDR1 SGHNT, CDR2 YYREEE (reference sequence). The CDR3 is made up of 14 amino acids. V dropped 4 bases and J dropped 4; count of bases not matched to a gene: 7.

The chain couples TRBV7-3 to TRBJ2-5, with TRBD2 matching 8 bases. The CDR3 runs to 15 residues. Germline-derived CDR1 and CDR2 are SGHTA and FQGTGA. Trimming cost V 3 bases and J 5 bases; bases outside gene matches: 8. In DNA, the CDR3 is TGTGCCAGCAGCTTTGGGCGGGGGGCTTGGGAGACCCAGTACTTC. Encoded protein: CASSFGRGAWETQYF.